This note documents a single T cell receptor beta chain sequence. Its antigen is currently unknown. The V segment lost 6 bases and the J segment 3 bases; nucleotides outside the gene matches: 4. The CDR3 is 14 residues long. Per germline, CDR1 SNHLY and CDR2 FYNNEI. Here immunoSEQ multiplex PCR was the method, and the copy in TCRdb shows in-frame clones only, minus some. The sample consists of roughly 56,000 clones, roughly nine tenths of them appearing once. The sample is drawn from a study of cytomegalovirus exposure and HLA in healthy donors. Findings and limits, study-wide: The TCR clusters that emerged in the first cohort tended, a later analysis found, to co-occur in the 120 validation repertoires.

The receptor was isolated from a woman between 18 and 29 years old in good health and CMV-seronegative. This chain links TRBV2 with TRBJ2-3, with 9 bases that match TRBD2. Sequencing was done on a sample of PBMCs. DNA for the CDR3: TGTGCCAGCAGCCCGGGACTAGCTACAGATACGCAGTATTTT. Protein product: CASSPGLATDTQYF.